Shown below are 24 T cell receptor beta chains from a single sample sequenced in a study of T cell repertoires in cytomegalovirus infection (dated by TCRdb to the late 2010s). Sequencing was performed on an Illumina HiSeq 1500. Using fastp trimming at Q25 and MiXCR clonotype assembly, TCRdb reanalyzed the public sequencing data and kept in-frame beta chains. Entries that share a CDR3 protein sequence are merged under the most common genes and DNA. In all, the sample holds fewer than 550,000 distinct CDR3 sequences, and roughly a third of those were seen once. Together, the top ten hold approximately 15% of the sample. Sequenced material: PBMCs. These receptors originate from a human donor in good health (CMV status not recorded). Some clones in this sample may be carry-over from other donors' samples.

V is TRBV12-5 and J is TRBJ1-2; D perhaps matches TRBD1 (5 bases). There are 13 residues in the CDR3. V lost 4 bases, J lost 8 bases, and 14 bases lay in between. Germline V CDR1 and CDR2: LGHNT, FRNRAP. CDR3 sequence: CASGSTGTNGYTF. The CDR3 DNA follows: TGTGCTAGTGGTTCCACCGGGACGAACGGCTACACCTTC.

The CDR3 bases are TGTGCCAGCACCCCGGGACAGGGTATTTACGAGCAGTACTTC. It specifies CASTPGQGIYEQYF. The chain links TRBV7-9 to TRBJ2-7; 9 bases line up with TRBD1. The CDR3 loop spans 14 amino acids. The V gene's germline CDR1 is SEHNR and CDR2 FQNEAQ (reference sequence). V shed 7 bases and J 4 bases; nucleotides not matched to a gene: 8.

Of note for this clonotype: A single base separates this from a much larger clone, so it may be a read error. The J gene is TRBJ1-5, the V gene TRBV7-7; a possible D gene is TRBD1 (6 bases). Germline V gene data show CDR1 as SSHAT and CDR2 as FNYEAQ (reference sequence). The CDR3 sequence is 17 residues long. DNA for the CDR3: TGTCCTAGCAGCTCCCATTCAGCGGACAGTTTCAATCAGCCCCAGCATTTT. It yields the protein CPSSSHSADSFNQPQHF.

The rearrangement joins TRBV5-1 to TRBJ1-1; D not resolved. CDR1 is SGHRS, CDR2 YFSETQ, per germline. CDR3 length equals 15 residues. V lost 0 bases and J 3 bases, leaving 12 bases between the germline ends. In nucleotides, the CDR3 is TGCGCCAGCAGCTTGGCCGAAAGGGCCGACACTGAAGCTTTCTTT. As protein: CASSLAERADTEAFF.

The chain has TRBV5-1 and TRBJ1-2; D perhaps matches TRBD1 (5 bases). The length of the CDR3 is 14 residues. The germline gives CDR1 SGHRS, CDR2 YFSETQ. V dropped 4 bases and J dropped 8 bases, with 18 bases sitting between them. The CDR3 reads CASSAVRTLGGYTF. CDR3 in DNA: TGCGCCAGCAGCGCGGTACGGACACTCGGCGGCTACACCTTC.

This clonotype has at least ten counts. The chain's CDR3 is CASSPTGSGELFF. In DNA form, the CDR3 reads TGTGCCAGCAGCCCCACAGGGTCCGGGGAGCTGTTTTTT. The V gene is TRBV12-3 or TRBV12-4, the J gene TRBJ2-2; D is perhaps TRBD1 (6 bases). There are 13 residues in the CDR3. Trimming took off 6 bases at V and 6 bases at J, with 11 bases between the two ends.

For this clonotype: The junction does not match germline at one end; this may be a read error. J is TRBJ1-1 and V is TRBV7-2; D is perhaps TRBD1 (6 bases). CDR3 length equals 14 residues. Germline V lookup: CDR1 SGHTA, CDR2 FQGNSA. The CDR3 sequence: CSSRLGARVTEAFF. Written as DNA, the CDR3 is TGTTCCAGCAGATTGGGGGCGAGGGTTACTGAAGCGTTCTTT.

This clonotype appeared a single time. One junction end disagrees with the germline gene, perhaps due to a read error. The V and J genes are TRBV12-5 and TRBJ2-1; D possibly corresponds to TRBD1 (6 bases). Germline V gene sequence: CDR1 LGHNT, CDR2 FRNRAP. This CDR3 has 17 residues. CDR3 coding DNA: TGTGCTAGTGGTTTGGTACCACCGGACAGTAATTACAAGGAGCAGTTCTTC. It is translated as CASGLVPPDSNYKEQFF.

This clonotype was counted a few times. The V and J genes are TRBV2 and TRBJ1-2, with D perhaps TRBD1 (6 bases). Germline V lookup: CDR1 SNHLY, CDR2 FYNNEI. There are 13 residues in the CDR3. V lost 6 bases to trimming and J lost 4 bases, with 12 bases between them. This chain's CDR3 is CASSQVTGYGYTF. For the CDR3, the DNA is TGTGCCAGCAGCCAAGTGACAGGCTATGGCTACACCTTC. The whole variable domain, filled in from reference TRBV2 and TRBJ1-2, reads EPEVTQTPSHQVTQMGQEVILRCVPISNHLYFYWYRQILGQKVEFLVSFYNNEISEKSEIFDDQFSVERPDGSNFTLKIRSTKLEDSAMYFCASSQVTGYGYTFGSGTRLTVV.

The rearrangement uses TRBV5-1 and TRBJ2-1; 9 nucleotides match TRBD1. V dropped 1 base and J dropped 10; count of bases not matched to a gene: 9. This CDR3 is built from 15 residues. Germline lookup yields CDR1 SGHRS and CDR2 YFSETQ. CDR3 coding DNA: TGCGCCAGCAGCTTGAAGGGACAGGGTGTAGGAGAGCAGTTCTTC. Translating gives CASSLKGQGVGEQFF. Together with reference TRBV5-1 and TRBJ2-1, the CDR3 gives the full variable domain: KAGVTQTPRYLIKTRGQQVTLSCSPISGHRSVSWYQQTPGQGLQFLFEYFSETQRNKGNFPGRFSGRQFSNSRSEMNVSTLELGDSALYLCASSLKGQGVGEQFFGPGTRLTVL.

This clonotype showed up many times. The chain couples TRBV7-2 to TRBJ2-4; maybe TRBD1 (5 bases). V dropped 2 bases and J dropped 10 bases, with 15 bases sitting between them. The germline CDR1 and CDR2 sequences are SGHTA and FQGNSA. The CDR3 consists of 14 residues. DNA of the CDR3: TGTGCCAGCAGCTTACGTGCAGGACAACAGATTCAGTACTTC. Protein: CASSLRAGQQIQYF.

This chain joins TRBV20-1 and TRBJ2-5, with TRBD2 identical over 10 bases. The V and J ends lost 1 base and 5 bases, in that order; junction bases with no gene match: 4. This CDR3 is built from 14 residues. CDR1 is DFQATT and CDR2 is SNEGSKA in the germline V gene (reference sequence). The CDR3 region is CSARVGTSVETQYF. The CDR3, as DNA: TGCAGTGCTAGAGTTGGGACTAGCGTGGAGACCCAGTACTTC.

This clonotype has a count of ten or more. The V call is TRBV7-9, the J call TRBJ1-3; no firm D call. Trimming removed 4 bases at V and 1 base at J, with 8 bases between. CDR1 SEHNR and CDR2 FQNEAQ come from the germline V gene (reference sequence). This CDR3 spans 14 amino acids. The CDR3 DNA reads TGTGCCAGCAGCTCGGACGCGTCTGGAAACACCATATATTTT. Amino acid sequence: CASSSDASGNTIYF.

The V and J genes are TRBV7-3 and TRBJ2-7; 11 positions agree with TRBD2. The CDR3 has 11 residues. The germline V gene has CDR1 SGHTA and CDR2 FQGTGA. V dropped 8 bases and J dropped 10; count of bases not matched to a gene: 4. CDR3 sequence reads: CASVLAGDQYF. The CDR3 nucleotides are TGTGCCAGCGTACTAGCGGGGGATCAGTACTTC.

The chain employs TRBV3-1 and TRBJ2-7; 12 bases match TRBD2. Germline V lookup: CDR1 LGHDT, CDR2 YNNKEL (reference sequence). Germline trimming cut 4 bases from V and 1 base from J; bases unmatched to any gene: 5. The CDR3 is 16 residues long. Here the CDR3 DNA reads TGTGCCAGCAGCCCGAGGACTAGCGGGGCTTCCTACGAGCAGTACTTC. The encoded protein is CASSPRTSGASYEQYF.

The CDR3 spells CASSLPGGPETQYF. DNA for the CDR3: TGTGCCAGCAGTTTACCGGGGGGGCCGGAGACCCAGTACTTC. The chain is built from TRBV28 and TRBJ2-5, with 8 bases lining up with TRBD2. CDR1 and CDR2 from the germline V gene are MDHEN and SYDVKM. The CDR3 runs 14 residues. With 2 bases clipped from V and 5 bases from J, the junction kept 4 bases outside the gene matches.

This clonotype was detected only a few times. The chain has TRBV28 and TRBJ2-1; D possibly matches TRBD1 or TRBD2 (5 bases each). V lost 5 bases to trimming and J lost 8 bases, with 19 bases between them. The germline CDR1 and CDR2 sequences are MDHEN and SYDVKM. The CDR3 length is 15 residues. The CDR3 region is CASSQPGQGFYEQFF. The CDR3, as DNA: TGTGCCAGCAGTCAACCGGGGCAGGGTTTTTATGAGCAGTTCTTC.

There are a few counts of this clonotype. The V call is TRBV7-6, the J call TRBJ2-5, with D perhaps matching TRBD1 or TRBD2 (5 bases each). Trimming removed 2 bases at V and 4 bases at J, with 11 bases between. Germline loops: CDR1 SGHVS, CDR2 FNYEAQ. This CDR3 has 14 residues. CDR3 coding DNA: TGTGCCAGCAGCTTAATTGAGGGACGAGAGACCCAGTACTTC. It codes for CASSLIEGRETQYF.

This clonotype was seen only a few times. The rearrangement joins TRBV6-5 to TRBJ1-4, with a weak D call TRBD1 (6 bases). The CDR3 covers 15 residues. Looked up from germline, CDR1 is MNHEY and CDR2 is SVGAGI. V was trimmed by 5 bases and J by 0 bases, leaving 10 bases between them. This chain's CDR3 is CASSKQGATNEKLFF. The CDR3 region has the DNA TGTGCCAGCAGTAAACAGGGAGCAACTAATGAAAAACTGTTTTTT.

A word on this clonotype: The junction does not match germline at one end; this may be a read error. The chain has TRBV11-2 and TRBJ1-1, with a possible D match to TRBD1 (5 bases). Germline CDR1 is SGHAT and CDR2 is FQNNGV. This CDR3 comprises 13 residues. The CDR3 spells CASSLASDTEVFF. CDR3 DNA sequence: TGTGCCAGCAGCTTAGCGTCGGACACTGAAGTTTTCTTT. Drawing the rest from reference TRBV11-2 and TRBJ1-1, the complete variable domain is EAGVAQSPRYKIIEKRQSVAFWCNPISGHATLYWYQQILGQGPKLLIQFQNNGVVDDSQLPKDRFSAERLKGVDSTLKIQPAKLEDSAVYLCASSLASDTEVFFGQGTRLTVV.

This clonotype showed up just a few times. The J gene is TRBJ2-7, the V gene TRBV3-1; D is ambiguous. Germline V lookup: CDR1 LGHDT, CDR2 YNNKEL (reference sequence). With 0 bases removed from V and 2 bases from J, the gap between germline ends came to 8 bases. There are 14 residues in the CDR3. The CDR3 loop is CASSQDLRTYEQYF. DNA for the CDR3: TGTGCCAGCAGCCAAGATTTGAGGACCTACGAGCAGTACTTC.

With respect to this clonotype: This may be a read error, as it is one base from a much larger clone. The genes are TRBV6-5 and TRBJ1-2; D remains unclear. CDR1 is MNHEY, CDR2 SVGAGI, per germline. The length of the CDR3 is 15 residues. The DNA for the CDR3 is TGTGCCAGCAGTGACTCCCCGCGAGGAGACTATGGCTACACCTTC. Its protein product is CASSDSPRGDYGYTF.

Ten or more counts support this clonotype. The chain links TRBV7-8 to TRBJ1-4; D is unclear. Trimming took 5 bases from V and 5 from J, leaving 12 bases between them. The length of the CDR3 is 14 residues. The germline CDR1 and CDR2 sequences are SGHVS and FQNEAQ. This chain's CDR3 is CASSVAYRNEKLFF. In DNA, the CDR3 is TGTGCCAGCAGCGTCGCGTATCGAAATGAAAAACTGTTTTTT.

This clonotype was observed at least ten times. The rearrangement links TRBV7-2 to TRBJ2-1, with D perhaps matching TRBD1 (6 bases). V was cut by 4 bases and J by 0 bases, with 16 bases left in between. CDR3 size: 17 residues. CDR1 and CDR2 from the germline V gene are SGHTA and FQGNSA. The DNA of the CDR3 is TGTGCCAGCAGCTCATTGTGGGGGCCATCCTCCTACAATGAGCAGTTCTTC. Amino acid sequence: CASSSLWGPSSYNEQFF. The full variable domain, in which reference TRBV7-2 and TRBJ2-1 provide the parts outside the CDR3, is GAGVSQSPSNKVTEKGKDVELRCDPISGHTALYWYRQSLGQGLEFLIYFQGNSAPDKSGLPSDRFSAERTGGSVSTLTIQRTQQEDSAVYLCASSSLWGPSSYNEQFFGPGTRLTVL.